This is a list of T cell receptor beta chains from one sample in a study of cytomegalovirus exposure and HLA in healthy donors. This table comes from immunoSEQ multiplex PCR, and its TCRdb copy is limited to in-frame clones, with some not included. The sample lists 140,000 or so clones, approximately 65% occurring once. Sequences were obtained from PBMCs. All receptors derive from a woman in her sixties or seventies in good health and CMV-seronegative. Both conserved end residues are part of each CDR3. A D gene is named only where the DNA matches it firmly. Size is stated for part of the rows, as once, few or many counts, or as a class when the clone is expanded.

J,size,V,D,DNA,CDR3
TRBJ2-7,.,TRBV28,TRBD2,TGTGCCAGCAGTTTAGTAACTAGCGGCTACGAGCAGTACTTC,CASSLVTSGYEQYF
TRBJ1-2,.,TRBV6-5,TRBD1,TGTGCCAGCAGTTACGAGGGGGCAGGGGGCTACACCTTC,CASSYEGAGGYTF
TRBJ2-1,few,TRBV29-1,TRBD1,TGCAGCGTTGCGCGCGGGACAGGGAACAATGAGCAGTTCTTC,CSVARGTGNNEQFF
TRBJ1-1,.,TRBV29-1,TRBD1,TGCAGCACGGACAGGGTGGCCGAAACTTTCTTT,CSTDRVAETFF
TRBJ2-2,.,TRBV6-6,.,TGTGCCAGCAGTTTGAGGCTAGAGGTCTCCGGGGAGCTGTTTTTT,CASSLRLEVSGELFF
TRBJ1-1,few,TRBV19,.,TGTGCCAGTAGTTCCGGGACACACAACACTGAAGCTTTCTTT,CASSSGTHNTEAFF
TRBJ2-4,once,TRBV9,TRBD1,TGTGCCAGCAGCGTAGCGGGGGGGACAGGGGGCGCCAAAAACATTCAGTACTTC,CASSVAGGTGGAKNIQYF
TRBJ2-7,.,TRBV25-1,.,TGTGCCAGCAGTGATCCCCTTCCCCCTTACGAGCAGTACTTC,CASSDPLPPYEQYF
TRBJ2-1,.,TRBV5-4,.,TGTGCCAGCAGCTTCGGAACAGACAATGAGCAGTTCTTC,CASSFGTDNEQFF
TRBJ2-1,few,TRBV2,TRBD2,TGTGCCAGCAGCTTAGCGGGAGTATCCTACAATGAGCAGTTCTTC,CASSLAGVSYNEQFF
TRBJ2-7,few,TRBV6-5,TRBD2,TGTGCCAGCAGTTACCGCGGACTAGCGTTTACCTACGAGCAGTACTTC,CASSYRGLAFTYEQYF
TRBJ1-4,.,TRBV6-6,.,TGTGCCAGCAAGAGGAGCCGGGCAACTAATGAAAAACTGTTTTTT,CASKRSRATNEKLFF
TRBJ1-2,.,TRBV4-2,TRBD1,TGTGCCAGCAGCCGGCGCGAGACAGGGGGCGTTGGTGGCTACACCTTC,CASSRRETGGVGGYTF
TRBJ2-2,.,TRBV5-1,TRBD2,TGCGCCAGCAGCTTGGGTCAGGGACTAAACACCGGGGAGCTGTTTTTT,CASSLGQGLNTGELFF
TRBJ2-3,.,TRBV2,.,TGTGCCAGCAGTCAAGGGCGGGGCACAGATACGCAGTATTTT,CASSQGRGTDTQYF
TRBJ1-1,.,TRBV29-1,TRBD1,TGCAGCGCCAGACAGGGGCTGGCCACTGAAGCTTTCTTT,CSARQGLATEAFF
TRBJ2-4,.,TRBV21-1,.,TGTGCCAGCAGCGCCCAGATCCGGACTCCCCTTGGGCACTTC,CASSAQIRTPLGHF
TRBJ2-5,.,TRBV10-3,.,TGTGCCACCTCGGGGGGCCCCCTTTCGTACTTC,CATSGGPLSYF
TRBJ2-7,.,TRBV7-2,TRBD1,TGTGCCAGCAGCACGGGACAGGGGGGCGAGCAGTACTTC,CASSTGQGGEQYF
TRBJ2-4,.,TRBV29-1,TRBD2,TGCAGCGTTGAATTGACTAGCGGGGCCAAAAACATTCAGTACTTC,CSVELTSGAKNIQYF
TRBJ2-5,.,TRBV5-8,TRBD1,TGTGCCAGCAGCTTGTTTCAGGGGGTCTTTGGAGAGACCCAGTACTTC,CASSLFQGVFGETQYF
TRBJ1-6,.,TRBV18,TRBD1,TGTGCCAGCTCACTACGAATCGCTGACAGGGGATCAGGATCTAATTCACCCCTCCACTTT,CASSLRIADRGSGSNSPLHF
TRBJ1-1,.,TRBV5-1,TRBD1,TGTGCCAGCAGCGCCTCGACAGGGAGTCCTGAAGCTTTCTTT,CASSASTGSPEAFF
TRBJ2-1,.,TRBV14,TRBD2,TGTGCCAGCAGCCCTAGGACTAGCGGGCTGAGCTCCTACAATGAGCAGTTCTTC,CASSPRTSGLSSYNEQFF
TRBJ2-7,once,TRBV5-1,.,TGCGCCAGCAGCTCCTCAGGGGGGTCCTACGAGCCGTACTTC,CASSSSGGSYEPYF
TRBJ1-4,few,TRBV7-9,.,TGTGCCAGCAGTTTCAGCGGGCCTGGGAATGAAAAACTGTTTTTT,CASSFSGPGNEKLFF
TRBJ1-4,few,TRBV7-2,.,TGTGCCAGCAGCTTAGTTAGCGGAGAAAAACTGTTTTTT,CASSLVSGEKLFF
TRBJ1-1,.,TRBV27,.,TGTGCCAGCAGTTTACTCGGACAGAACACTGAAGCTTTCTTT,CASSLLGQNTEAFF
TRBJ2-3,.,TRBV5-1,TRBD2,TGCGCCAGCAGCACGGGACTAGCGGGAACGGATACGCAGTATTTT,CASSTGLAGTDTQYF
TRBJ1-2,medium-sized,TRBV5-4,.,TGTGCCAGCAGCTACCCGGGAGATGGCTACACCTTC,CASSYPGDGYTF
TRBJ1-1,.,TRBV6-1,.,TGTGCCAGCAGTGAAGCGACAAGGAACACTGAAGCTTTCTTT,CASSEATRNTEAFF
TRBJ1-2,.,TRBV19,.,TGTGCCAGTAGGGCAGGGCTAAACTATGGCTACACCTTC,CASRAGLNYGYTF
TRBJ1-5,.,TRBV28,TRBD1,TGTGGATGCGGACAGGGACTAGCGTTAAGCAATCAGCCCCAGCATTTT,CGCGQGLALSNQPQHF
TRBJ1-5,.,TRBV4-2,.,TGTGCCAGCAGCCAAGATCTAGGAAGGCAGAGACTCAATCAGCCCCAGCATTTT,CASSQDLGRQRLNQPQHF
TRBJ2-1,.,TRBV5-5,TRBD2,TGTGCCAGCAGCCCCGGGGCAGCGGGAGTCAATGAGCAGTTCTTC,CASSPGAAGVNEQFF
TRBJ2-2,.,TRBV7-3,.,TGTGCCAGCAGCCAAGTAGGGGCAGGATACACCGGGGAGCTGTTTTTT,CASSQVGAGYTGELFF
TRBJ2-3,.,TRBV19,TRBD2,TGTGCCAGTAGTATAGATCCCGCGGGGGGGGGCACAGATACGCAGTATTTT,CASSIDPAGGGTDTQYF
TRBJ1-4,.,TRBV6-4,.,TGTGCCAGCAGACTTGGGGGGGTTGTAAAGGAAAAACTGTTTTTT,CASRLGGVVKEKLFF
TRBJ1-3,.,TRBV9,.,TGTGCCAGCAGCGCCCGAGCAGAGGCCACCTCTGGAAACACCATATATTTT,CASSARAEATSGNTIYF
TRBJ2-5,.,TRBV7-3,.,TGTGCCAGCAGCCTCTCGGGAAAGACCCAGTACTTC,CASSLSGKTQYF
TRBJ1-5,.,TRBV7-9,TRBD1,TGTGCCAGCAGCCCGACAGGGGGATACAATCAGCCCCAGCATTTT,CASSPTGGYNQPQHF
TRBJ2-3,.,TRBV2,TRBD1,TGTGCCAGGACACAGGGGGCGAGCACAGATACGCAGTATTTT,CARTQGASTDTQYF
TRBJ2-1,.,TRBV2,.,.,CASSESVAGGNLFF
TRBJ2-3,.,TRBV7-9,TRBD2,TGTTCCAGCAGACGAGGACTAGCCCAGATTTCCACAGATACGCAGTATTTT,CSSRRGLAQISTDTQYF
TRBJ1-1,.,TRBV7-9,.,TGTGCCAGCAGCTTAGGCGGATTGAACACTGAAGCTTTCTTT,CASSLGGLNTEAFF
TRBJ1-5,.,TRBV19,.,TGTGCCAGCCACAGACGGCCCACCGACGGTTACAATCAGCCCCAGCATTTT,CASHRRPTDGYNQPQHF
TRBJ2-1,.,TRBV7-2,.,TGTGCCAGCAGCTTAGCCCCTGGGACTCACAATGAGCAGTTCTTC,CASSLAPGTHNEQFF
TRBJ2-7,.,TRBV5-1,TRBD1,TGCGCCAGCAGCCGAAATCTCCCGGGACAGGGTTCCTACGAGCAGTACTTC,CASSRNLPGQGSYEQYF
TRBJ2-7,.,TRBV20-1,TRBD1,TGCAGTGCGGGGACAGGGAACGAGCAGTACTTC,CSAGTGNEQYF
TRBJ2-3,once,TRBV28,TRBD2,TGTGCCACCTCCGGGACTAGCGGGAGGGCCAAGGGCACAGATACGCAGTATTTT,CATSGTSGRAKGTDTQYF
TRBJ1-2,once,TRBV7-9,.,TGTGCCAGCAGCTCTAATATTCAGGGGTATGGTGATGGCTACACCTTC,CASSSNIQGYGDGYTF
TRBJ2-3,.,TRBV19,TRBD2,TGTGCCAGTAGTATAGTAGCGGGAGGTTTAGATACGCAGTATTTT,CASSIVAGGLDTQYF
TRBJ2-1,few,TRBV9,TRBD2,TGTGCCAGCAGCGTAGGGGGGGCTAGCGGGCCTTTCTACAATGAGCAGTTCTTC,CASSVGGASGPFYNEQFF
TRBJ2-1,once,TRBV20-1,.,TGCAGTGTGAGGGGGGAGCAGTTCTTC,CSVRGEQFF
TRBJ2-1,.,TRBV28,.,TGTGCCAGCAACCGCCCGGAGCGGAACAACAATGAGCAGTTCTTC,CASNRPERNNNEQFF
TRBJ1-4,once,TRBV5-1,.,TGCGCCAGCAGCTTTGAACAGGCAACTAATGAAAAACTGTTTTTT,CASSFEQATNEKLFF
TRBJ2-7,.,TRBV28,TRBD2,TGTGCCAGCAGTGACGGTAGCGGGAGTAGGTACGAGCAGTACTTC,CASSDGSGSRYEQYF
TRBJ1-4,once,TRBV7-9,.,TGTGCCAGCAGCACACGGGAGGAAAAACTGTTTTTT,CASSTREEKLFF